This entry concerns a single T cell receptor (beta chain). Its antigen is currently unknown. TCRdb fed the RT-PCR reads into MiXCR, producing one record per CDR3 protein. This sample has some 500,000 distinct CDR3 sequences, with approximately 12% found just once. This sample is drawn from a study of response to subunit inactivated influenza vaccine. Study conclusions and caveats: The authors suggested that every seasonal influenza vaccination recruits few new T cells.

V was clipped by 1 base and J by 13 bases, with 17 bases between them. The germline V gene has CDR1 SGHTA and CDR2 FQGNSA. CDR3 length: 14 residues. This chain uses TRBV7-2 with TRBJ2-1; D unresolved. The sequencing used PBMCs from blood, collected 45 days after vaccination. This receptor was identified in a man in his fifties or sixties who received an inactivated influenza vaccine. This chain's CDR3 is CASSLGGTPGLQFF. CDR3 coding DNA: TGTGCCAGCAGCTTAGGAGGCACCCCCGGGCTTCAGTTCTTC.